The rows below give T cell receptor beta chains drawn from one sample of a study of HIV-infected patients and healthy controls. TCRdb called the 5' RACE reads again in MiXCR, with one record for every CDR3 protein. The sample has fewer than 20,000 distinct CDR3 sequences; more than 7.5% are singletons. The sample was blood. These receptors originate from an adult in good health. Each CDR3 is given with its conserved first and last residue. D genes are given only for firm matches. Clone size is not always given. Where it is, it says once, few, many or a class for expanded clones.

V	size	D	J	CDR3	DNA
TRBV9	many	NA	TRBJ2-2	CASSVADRNTGELFF	TGTGCCAGCAGCGTTGCGGACAGGAACACCGGGGAGCTGTTTTTT
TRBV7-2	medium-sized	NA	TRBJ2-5	CASSLSVEETQYF	TGTGCCAGCAGCTTAAGCGTTGAAGAGACCCAGTACTTC
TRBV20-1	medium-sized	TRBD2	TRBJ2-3	CSAITSGSFSDTQYF	TGCAGTGCTATAACTAGCGGGAGTTTCTCAGATACGCAGTATTTT
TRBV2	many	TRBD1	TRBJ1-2	CATVTGVSNGYTF	TGTGCCACCGTAACAGGGGTTTCCAATGGCTACACCTTC
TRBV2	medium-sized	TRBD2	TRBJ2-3	CASVEGKLAGTDTQYF	TGTGCCAGCGTCGAAGGGAAACTAGCGGGGACAGATACGCAGTATTTT
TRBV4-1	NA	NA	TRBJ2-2	CASSQATGVQAGEPFF	TGCGCCAGCAGCCAAGCGACGGGGGTGCAGGCCGGGGAGCCGTTTTTT
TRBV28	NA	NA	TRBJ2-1	CASRGLESGEQFF	TGTGCCAGCAGAGGGCTGGAGTCGGGTGAGCAGTTCTTC
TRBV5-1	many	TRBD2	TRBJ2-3	CASSTTSASTDTQYF	TGCGCCAGCAGTACCACTAGCGCGAGCACAGATACGCAGTATTTT
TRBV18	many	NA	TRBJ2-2	CASSSDSLGELFF	TGTGCCAGCTCGTCGGACAGCCTCGGGGAGCTGTTTTTT
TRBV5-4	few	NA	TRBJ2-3	CASSLGAQRLTDTQYF	TGTGCCAGCAGCTTGGGGGCCCAGCGGCTCACAGATACGCAGTATTTT
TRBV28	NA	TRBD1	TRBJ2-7	CASTPGQSYEQYF	TGTGCCAGCACCCCGGGACAGAGTTACGAGCAGTACTTC
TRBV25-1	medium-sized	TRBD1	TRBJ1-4	CASSDQRPGQGAGNEKLFF	TGTGCCAGCAGTGACCAAAGACCGGGACAGGGGGCGGGTAATGAAAAACTGTTTTTT
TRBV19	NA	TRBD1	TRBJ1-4	CASSVGTGQRSNEKLFF	TGTGCCAGTAGTGTCGGGACAGGGCAACGATCTAATGAAAAACTGTTTTTT
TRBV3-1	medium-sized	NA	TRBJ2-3	CASSQARGDTQYF	TGTGCCAGCAGCCAAGCACGAGGCGATACGCAGTATTTT
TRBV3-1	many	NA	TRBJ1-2	CASSHTKGPHVGYTF	TGTGCCAGCAGCCATACTAAGGGACCCCATGTGGGCTACACCTTC
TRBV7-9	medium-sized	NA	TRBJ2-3	CASSPPTVTDTQYF	TGTGCCAGCAGCCCTCCGACAGTTACAGATACGCAGTATTTT